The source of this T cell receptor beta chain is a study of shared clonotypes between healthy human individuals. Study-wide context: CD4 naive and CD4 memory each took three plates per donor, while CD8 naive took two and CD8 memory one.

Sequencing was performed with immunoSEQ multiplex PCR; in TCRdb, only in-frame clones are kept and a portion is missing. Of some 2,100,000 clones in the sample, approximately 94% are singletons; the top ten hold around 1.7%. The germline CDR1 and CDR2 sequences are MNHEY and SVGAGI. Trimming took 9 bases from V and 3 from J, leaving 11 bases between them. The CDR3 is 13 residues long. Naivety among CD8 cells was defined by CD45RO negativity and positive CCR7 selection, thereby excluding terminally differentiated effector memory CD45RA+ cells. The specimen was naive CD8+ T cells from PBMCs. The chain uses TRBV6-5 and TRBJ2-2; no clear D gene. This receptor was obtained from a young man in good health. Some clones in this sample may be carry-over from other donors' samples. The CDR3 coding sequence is TGTGCCAGTTCCTCGGCTTACACCGGGGAGCTGTTTTTT. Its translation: CASSSAYTGELFF.